This T cell receptor (beta chain) was sequenced during a study of cytomegalovirus exposure and HLA in healthy donors (dated by TCRdb to about 2017). Regarding the complete study: A later analysis indicated that the 130 or so validation repertoires were generated on the platform also employed for the approximately 670 repertoires of the first cohort. A separate validation cohort of about 110 different subjects was used in addition to the roughly 720-subject first cohort. The study was designed to test whether signatures of past pathogen exposure could be identified by cataloging public T cell receptors. To predict cytomegalovirus infection status, the study combined high-throughput TCR immunosequencing, statistical association of individual TCRs with disease status, and machine learning. The investigation overall reported the following: A total of 150 or so TCR beta chains were listed by the study as associated with cytomegalovirus. A later analysis lacked HLA typing for the validation cohort, so it scored co-occurrence in that cohort across all 110 or so repertoires. In both the original and validation cohorts, the classifier was reported to diagnose cytomegalovirus status with high specificity and sensitivity. While some public TCRs were present in many individuals, most TCR sequences turned up only very rarely across donors. In a later analysis, TCRs clustered in the first cohort were found to also tend to co-occur in the roughly 120 validation repertoires, with 90% to 95% of cluster scores above 0. Three of the identified cytomegalovirus-associated TCR beta chains were confirmed in vitro to be specific for cytomegalovirus antigens. The authors suggested that the approach could potentially be generalized to other disease states and immunological phenotypes.

Libraries came from the immunoSEQ multiplex PCR assay. Per the authors' processing: A statistical classification framework was built for diagnosing cytomegalovirus status from the catalog of TCR beta chain sequences. TCRdb carries this immuneACCESS record with in-frame sequences only. Its versions omit some clonotypes, under half of them owing to an unresolved V gene in the studies checked, with the rest unexplained. The V and J calls and clone size were taken over from that table, and D and trimming were inferred from the DNA. This sample comprises hundreds of thousands of clones, 75% to 90% of them detected only once. Clones ranked in the top ten supply roughly 0.75% of the sample. The CDR3 measures 13 amino acids from cysteine to phenylalanine. The entry retains the CDR3 DNA only, 39 bases that are in frame from base 1. The junction carries 12 bases between V and J, which are trimmed by 0 bases and 10 bases respectively.

On this clone itself: This clone's antigen is unknown. No qualities accompany the bases; no much larger clone lies one base away.

The donors were included in the validation cohort of some 110 subjects, a group kept apart from the roughly 700-subject first cohort. The sequence came from a young woman in good health and CMV-seronegative. The chain employs TRBV6-7 and TRBJ2-5, with the D gene not clear enough to name. TRBV6-7 is an ORF, and what it does is uncertain. The sample comprised PBMCs. The DNA is TGTGCCAGCAGTTACTCGCAGCTAGGATACCAGTACTTC. Its protein is CASSYSQLGYQYF.